The 8 T cell receptor beta chains below come from one sample, sequenced in a study of cytomegalovirus exposure and HLA in healthy donors. The primer mix had 60 Vbeta and 13 Jbeta primers. Assay used: immunoSEQ multiplex PCR; TCRdb lists only in-frame clones, some missing. The table includes fewer than 150,000 clones, about 80% detected once. The sequenced sample consisted of PBMCs. These receptors all come from a young man in good health and CMV-seronegative.

The J gene is TRBJ1-1, the V gene TRBV7-3, with 9 positions matching TRBD1. V was clipped by 5 bases and J by 1 base; unmatched bases: 5. This CDR3 region has 15 residues. Germline assignment: CDR1 SGHTA and CDR2 FQGTGA. The CDR3 nucleotides read TGTGCCAGCAGCCCCGGGACAGGGCAGAACACTGAAGCTTTCTTT. Translated: CASSPGTGQNTEAFF.

This clone was picked up one time. The chain links TRBV29-1 to TRBJ1-2, with 10 bases lining up with TRBD1. Germline V gene sequence: CDR1 SQVTM, CDR2 ANQGSEA. The CDR3 loop spans 13 amino acids. J lost 8 bases, V lost 3 bases, and 6 bases had no gene match. The CDR3 is CSVDGATGGGYTF. The CDR3 DNA reads TGCAGCGTTGATGGGGCGACAGGGGGCGGCTACACCTTC.

The genes are TRBV7-9 and TRBJ2-5; 7 bases are a match to TRBD1. The ends lost 2 bases at V and 3 bases at J; junction bases unmatched: 3. The CDR3 totals 14 residues. Germline values: CDR1 SEHNR, CDR2 FQNEAQ (reference sequence). The CDR3 DNA reads TGTGCCAGCAGCTTAAGTACAGGGGAAGAGACCCAGTACTTC. Protein sequence: CASSLSTGEETQYF.

The chain recombines TRBV27 with TRBJ2-3; TRBD2 aligns across 9 bases. Germline lookup yields CDR1 MNHEY and CDR2 SMNVEV (reference sequence). Germline trimming cut 5 bases from V and 0 bases from J; bases unmatched to any gene: 6. There are 16 residues in the CDR3. The CDR3 nucleotides read TGTGCCAGCAGTGTGACTAGCGGAGAGAGCACAGATACGCAGTATTTT. Its translation: CASSVTSGESTDTQYF.

J is TRBJ1-2 and V is TRBV11-2; perhaps TRBD1 as D (5 bases). The CDR3 covers 15 residues. V lost 3 bases to trimming and J lost 4 bases, with 15 bases between them. Germline assignment: CDR1 SGHAT and CDR2 FQNNGV. CDR3 residues: CASSFAGRQIYGYTF. The CDR3 DNA follows: TGTGCCAGCAGCTTCGCAGGGCGACAGATCTATGGCTACACCTTC. The variable domain in full, with the rest retrieved from reference TRBV11-2 and TRBJ1-2, is EAGVAQSPRYKIIEKRQSVAFWCNPISGHATLYWYQQILGQGPKLLIQFQNNGVVDDSQLPKDRFSAERLKGVDSTLKIQPAKLEDSAVYLCASSFAGRQIYGYTFGSGTRLTVV.

The V and J genes are TRBV5-1 and TRBJ1-6; TRBD1 agrees at 8 bases. Germline-derived CDR1 and CDR2 are SGHRS and YFSETQ. The CDR3 spans 17 residues. Germline trimming cut 0 bases from V and 8 bases from J; bases unmatched to any gene: 10. The CDR3 nucleotides are TGCGCCAGCAGCTTGGTCGGGCCACAGGGGGTACATTCACCCCTCCACTTT. Its protein product is CASSLVGPQGVHSPLHF.

V gene TRBV30 combines with J gene TRBJ2-7, with TRBD2 matching over 7 bases. Germline CDR1 reads GTSNPN; CDR2 reads SVGIG (reference sequence). V lost 2 bases, J lost 7 bases, and 5 bases stayed unmatched. The CDR3 has 12 residues. The CDR3 spells CAWSLPAGEQYF. The CDR3 DNA reads TGTGCCTGGAGTTTGCCAGCGGGGGAGCAGTACTTC.

This chain joins TRBV5-6 and TRBJ1-5; D gene ambiguous. Germline CDR1 and CDR2: SGHDT and YYEEEE. The CDR3 covers 16 residues. Trimming left V 0 bases short and J 1 base short, with 11 bases between. This chain's CDR3 is CASSLGGRGSNQPQHF. As DNA, the CDR3 is TGTGCCAGCAGCTTGGGAGGGCGCGGGAGCAATCAGCCCCAGCATTTT.